This T cell receptor beta chain is from a study of blood T cell repertoires in COVID-19 (dated by TCRdb to the early 2020s). The study in broad terms: Samples covering the acute and convalescent phases of COVID-19 were provided by collaborators in the United States, Italy and Spain. The prospective study material was composed of cDNA or gDNA derived from T cells, B-cell-depleted T cells, or PBMCs. Deeply sampled blood TCRbeta repertoires from subjects exposed to, actively infected with, or recovered from COVID-19 were included in the dataset. Samples were obtained from the ongoing ImmuneRACE study (first 160 participants) and from 1,254 subjects provided by 6 global collaborators. The repertoires were released in a freely available public database intended as a resource for research on the immune response to SARS-CoV-2. Sample metadata almost always included a de-identified subject ID, COVID-19 status, age in years and sex. Where available, HLA class I and class II types were obtained from metadata supplied by the sample provider rather than from assay-based typing. Summary of the overall study and its limitations: How much clinical and demographic metadata was included differed by source and by participant, and the metadata was provided uncurated.

Based on the germline V gene, the CDR1 and CDR2 sequences are SGHTA and FQGNSA. From cysteine to phenylalanine, the CDR3 is 16 amino acids long. Kept here is only the CDR3 DNA, which spans 48 bases and is read in frame from base 1. Trimming accounts for 5 bases at V and 0 bases at J, while the number of junction bases matched to no gene is 9. The collaborating institutions used their own protocols to collect whole blood in K2EDTA tubes. For TCRbeta analysis, collaborator samples were shipped as frozen whole blood, as isolated PBMCs, or as DNA extracted from either sample type. The immunoSEQ Assay, a bias-controlled multiplex PCR, was used to amplify TCRbeta CDR3 regions from genomic DNA. Turning to the authors' computational methods: Nucleated cell counts per sample were estimated from amplification of reference gene primers within the assay. To quantify the absolute abundance of each unique TCRbeta CDR3 rearrangement, sequence reads were collapsed and filtered. For each sample, productive Simpson clonality was calculated as the square root of Simpson's diversity index across productive rearrangements. TCRdb mirrors the immuneACCESS table, restricted to in-frame sequences. Some clones are absent from its copies; in checked studies, under half trace to an unresolved V gene, and the reason for the others is unknown. That table gives V, J and clone size, and the DNA gave D and trimming. This sample holds about 190,000 clones; 70% to 90% were observed only once. The ten largest clones represent approximately 1% of the sample.

This clone was seen just once. What antigen it recognizes has not been identified. No base qualities exist here, and no much larger clone lies one base off it. This sequence was found in a young man with acute or convalescent COVID-19. The source material was peripheral blood. The chain employs TRBV7-2 and TRBJ1-1, with 7 bases matching TRBD1. The CDR3 region has the sequence CASSAFPGQMNTEAFF. The bases are TGTGCCAGCAGCGCATTTCCGGGACAGATGAACACTGAAGCTTTCTTT.